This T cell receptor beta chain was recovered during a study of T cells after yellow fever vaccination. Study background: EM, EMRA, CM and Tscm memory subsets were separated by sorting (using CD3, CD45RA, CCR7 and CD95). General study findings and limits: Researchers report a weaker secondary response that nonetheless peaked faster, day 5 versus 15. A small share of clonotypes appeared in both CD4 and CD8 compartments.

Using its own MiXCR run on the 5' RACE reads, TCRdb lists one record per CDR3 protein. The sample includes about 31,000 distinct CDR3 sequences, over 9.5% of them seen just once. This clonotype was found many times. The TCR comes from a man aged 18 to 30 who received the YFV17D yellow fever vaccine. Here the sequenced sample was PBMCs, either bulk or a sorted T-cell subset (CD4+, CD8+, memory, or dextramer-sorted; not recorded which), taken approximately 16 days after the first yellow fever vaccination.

The CDR3 sequence is CASYKDRVYEKLFF. DNA for the CDR3: TGTGCCAGCTATAAAGACAGGGTGTATGAAAAACTGTTTTTT. V gene TRBV28 combines with J gene TRBJ1-4; 7 bases are a match to TRBD1. V shed 8 bases and J 6 bases; nucleotides not matched to a gene: 9. This CDR3 has 14 amino acids. Per the germline V gene, CDR1 is MDHEN and CDR2 is SYDVKM.